This TCR beta chain was documented in a study of T cell responses to AZD1222 COVID-19 vaccine (dated by TCRdb to the early 2020s). In terms of the full investigation: AZD1222 recipients whose second dose came at about 4 weeks and those whose second dose came at about 12 weeks were combined into one group, since spike-specific TCR depth and breadth did not differ between the two schedules. TCR sequencing was performed for roughly 240 trial participants, of whom about 200 were given two doses of AZD1222 and around 26 were given two doses of MenACWY control vaccine. Trial participants were enrolled by age into 18-55, 56-69 and 70-plus year subgroups, with roughly 160, 29 and 62 TCR-sequenced participants respectively. Points the paper makes about the study in general: Participants were mostly white British, with more females than males. The authors suggested clonal diversity may have been underestimated. Only five to seven AZD1222 recipients were SARS-CoV-2 seropositive at baseline, limiting conclusions about previously exposed vaccinees. Vaccine-associated CD4 TCRs spanned the whole spike protein, with dominant responses in regions 160-218 and 743-854. After two AZD1222 doses, spike-specific TCR breadth and depth were significantly higher than at day 0 and than in MenACWY recipients. Reportedly, almost half of the unique spike-specific TCRs recognized epitopes lying outside the regions that are mutated in the B.1.351 and B.1.1.7 variants. Because no day 14 peak-response samples were available, the repertoires could be characterized only after the peak T cell response. The 56-69-year group was small, and its depth increase did not reach significance, likely because of low power.

For this clone: The antigen it binds to is not known. There are no base qualities to consult, and no much larger clone falls within one base.

The CDR3 regions of human TCRbeta chains were analyzed by immunosequencing. Processing in the source paper ran as follows. Repertoire TCRs were checked for matches against a reference library of SARS-CoV-2-specific TCRs that had been generated using the MIRA antigen-specificity platform. Breadth was defined as the fraction of unique TCRs that were SARS-CoV-2-associated. Depth was defined as the fraction of total T cells that were SARS-CoV-2-associated. Using the MIRA data, every spike-specific TCR was mapped to the spike region that the TCR reacted to and assigned to either a CD4 or a CD8 class. Log10-transformed breadth and depth values were compared by one-way ANOVA with Sidak's multiple comparisons tests. TCRdb carries this immuneACCESS record with in-frame sequences only. Its versions omit some clonotypes, under half of them owing to an unresolved V gene in the studies checked, with the rest unexplained. D and trimming come from the DNA, and the V and J calls and clone size come from that table. This sample holds about 170,000 clones; roughly nine tenths were observed only once. The ten top clones hold about 2.8% of the sample.

Germline trimming amounts to 7 bases on V and 4 bases on J, with 10 as the count of junction bases outside the gene matches. The germline V gene supplies CDR1 MNHEY and CDR2 SVGAGI. The cysteine opens and the phenylalanine closes a CDR3 of 15 amino acids. Left in the record is the CDR3 DNA by itself, 45 bases read in frame from the first base. This sample's time point label indicates: baseline before first vaccination. Vaccinee samples were obtained from the UK trials COV001 and COV002, which included a single-blind randomized controlled phase 2/3 trial of AZD1222 (ChAdOx1 nCoV-19) in healthy adults. For TCRbeta chain sequencing, PBMC samples from trial participants were taken at day 0 and at day 28 after the second dose.

The sequences come from peripheral blood, collected on day 0 of AZD1222 vaccination. Recombination connected TRBV6-5 to TRBJ1-1; 9 nucleotides in the junction match TRBD1. This TCR was sampled from an adult in good health. The DNA sequence is TGTGCCAGCACTGGACAGGGGCCTTTGGGCACTGAAGCTTTCTTT. Translation gives CASTGQGPLGTEAFF.